This T cell receptor beta chain is from a study of blood T cell repertoires in COVID-19. Background on the study: Whether acute or convalescent, the COVID-19 samples came from the United States, Italy and Spain. From T cells, B-cell-depleted T cells, or PBMCs came the material, which was cDNA or gDNA.

The CDR3 contains 13 residues. Germline-derived CDR1 and CDR2 are MNHNS and SASEGT. V was cut by 3 bases and J by 2 bases, with 7 bases left in between. This clone was recorded once. Original data processing: Amplified reference gene primers provided the basis for estimating nucleated cell counts. Repertoires were generated with immunoSEQ multiplex PCR, while TCRdb's copy carries only in-frame clones and drops some. That table furnishes V, J and clone size, whereas the DNA furnished D and trimming. Of tens of thousands of clones in the sample, about 75% were seen once. Sequencing input: peripheral blood. The rearrangement joins TRBV6-1 to TRBJ1-1, with a possible D match to TRBD1 (6 bases). The sequence was collected from a man in his fifties with active or convalescent COVID-19. This CDR3 is CASSDGGNTEAFF. The CDR3 nucleotides read TGTGCCAGCAGTGATGGGGGCAACACTGAAGCTTTCTTT.